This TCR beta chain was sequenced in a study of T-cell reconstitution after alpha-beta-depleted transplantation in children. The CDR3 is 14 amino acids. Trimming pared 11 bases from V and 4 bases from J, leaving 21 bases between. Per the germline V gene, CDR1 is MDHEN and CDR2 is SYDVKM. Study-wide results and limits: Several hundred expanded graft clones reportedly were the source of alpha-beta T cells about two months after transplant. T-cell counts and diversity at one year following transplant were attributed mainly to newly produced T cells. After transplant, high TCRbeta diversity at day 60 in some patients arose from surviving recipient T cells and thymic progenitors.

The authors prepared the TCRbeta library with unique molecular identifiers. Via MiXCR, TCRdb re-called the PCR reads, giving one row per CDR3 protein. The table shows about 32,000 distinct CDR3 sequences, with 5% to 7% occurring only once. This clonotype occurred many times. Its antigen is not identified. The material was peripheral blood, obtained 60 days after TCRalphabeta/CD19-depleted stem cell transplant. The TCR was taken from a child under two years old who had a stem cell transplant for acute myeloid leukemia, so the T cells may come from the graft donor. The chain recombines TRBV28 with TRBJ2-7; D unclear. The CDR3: CAGESKVPPYEQYF. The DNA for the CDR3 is TGTGCCGGAGAGTCGAAGGTCCCTCCTTACGAGCAGTACTTC.